The clone carrying this T cell receptor beta chain was detected once. Antigen: not known. The sample belongs to a study of OX40 agonist ivuxolimab in advanced cancers. Regarding the study as a whole: There was clonal expansion of CD4+ and CD8+ blood T cells by week 6 at 0.1 to 3.0 mg/kg. The study found that CD8+ T cells averaged more expanded clones than CD4+.

Germline V gene lookup returns CDR1 MNHEY and CDR2 SMNVEV (reference sequence). The V end was cut by 4 bases, the J end by 6 bases, with 18 bases between. The CDR3 runs 16 residues. The repertoire was sequenced with immunoSEQ multiplex PCR; TCRdb's copy has only in-frame clones and lacks some. The sample holds about 77,000 clones, over 75% seen once. The sample consisted of CD4+ or CD8+ T cells sorted from blood, taken in a trial of the OX40 agonist ivuxolimab. The V and J genes are TRBV27 and TRBJ2-2; D may be TRBD2 (5 bases). The source is an adult with an advanced solid tumor such as melanoma, head and neck, liver or kidney cancer. The CDR3 region has the DNA TGTGCCAGCAGTTCCTCTCGAGGACGGCGGGCCGGGGAGCTGTTTTTT. This codes for CASSSSRGRRAGELFF.